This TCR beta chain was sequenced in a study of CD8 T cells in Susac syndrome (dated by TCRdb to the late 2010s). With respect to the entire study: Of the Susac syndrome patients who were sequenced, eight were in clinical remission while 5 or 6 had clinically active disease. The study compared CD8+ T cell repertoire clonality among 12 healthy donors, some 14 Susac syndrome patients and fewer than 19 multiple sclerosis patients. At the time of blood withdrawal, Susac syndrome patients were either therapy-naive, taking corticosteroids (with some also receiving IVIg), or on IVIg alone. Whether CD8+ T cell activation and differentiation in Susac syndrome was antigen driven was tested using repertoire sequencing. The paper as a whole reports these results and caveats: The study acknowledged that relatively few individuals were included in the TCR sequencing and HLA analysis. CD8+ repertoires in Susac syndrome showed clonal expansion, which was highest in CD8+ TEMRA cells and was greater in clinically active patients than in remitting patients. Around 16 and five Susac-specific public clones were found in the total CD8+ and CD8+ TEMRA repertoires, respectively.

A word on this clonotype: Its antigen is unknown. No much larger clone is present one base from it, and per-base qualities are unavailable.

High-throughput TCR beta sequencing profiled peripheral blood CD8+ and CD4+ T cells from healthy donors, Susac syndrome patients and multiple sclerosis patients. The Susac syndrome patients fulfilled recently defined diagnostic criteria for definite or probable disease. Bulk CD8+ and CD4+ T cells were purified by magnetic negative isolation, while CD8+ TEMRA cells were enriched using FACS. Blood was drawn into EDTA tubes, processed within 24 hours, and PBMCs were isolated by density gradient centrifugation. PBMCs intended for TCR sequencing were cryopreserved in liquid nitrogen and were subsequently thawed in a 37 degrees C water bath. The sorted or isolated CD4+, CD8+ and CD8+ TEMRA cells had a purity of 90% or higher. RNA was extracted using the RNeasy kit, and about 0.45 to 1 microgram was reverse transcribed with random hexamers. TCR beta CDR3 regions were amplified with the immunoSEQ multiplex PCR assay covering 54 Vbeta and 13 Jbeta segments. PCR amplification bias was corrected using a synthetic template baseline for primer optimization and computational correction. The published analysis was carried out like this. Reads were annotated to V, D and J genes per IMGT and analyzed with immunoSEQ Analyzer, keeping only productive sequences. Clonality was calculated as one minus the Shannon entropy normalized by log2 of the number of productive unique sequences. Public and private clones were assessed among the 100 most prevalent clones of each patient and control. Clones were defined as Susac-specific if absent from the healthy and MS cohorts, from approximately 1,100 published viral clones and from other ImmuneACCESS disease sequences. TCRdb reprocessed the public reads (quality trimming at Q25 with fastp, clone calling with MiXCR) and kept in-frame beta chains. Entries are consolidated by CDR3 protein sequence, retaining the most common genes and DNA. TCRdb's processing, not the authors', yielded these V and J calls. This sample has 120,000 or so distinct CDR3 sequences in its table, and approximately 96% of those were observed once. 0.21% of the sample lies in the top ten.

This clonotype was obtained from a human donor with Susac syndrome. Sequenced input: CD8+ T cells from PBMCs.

The nucleotide sequence reads as follows: TGTGCCACCCACCGTGTGGATTACAATGAGCAGTTCTTC. It specifies CATHRVDYNEQFF. The chain couples TRBV28 to TRBJ2-1; too little of a D gene remains to name it. In the germline V gene, CDR1 corresponds to MDHEN and CDR2 to SYDVKM. From the cysteine through the phenylalanine, the CDR3 covers 13 amino acids. Only the CDR3 portion is preserved as DNA: 39 bases, with reading frame beginning at the first base. V loses 10 bases of germline sequence and J loses 4 bases, and the interval between the two ends is 14 bases.